This is a list of T cell receptor beta chains from one sample in a study of blood T cell repertoires in COVID-19. Here immunoSEQ multiplex PCR was the method, and the copy in TCRdb shows in-frame clones only, minus some. The sample contains roughly 500,000 clones, around 85% of which appear only once. The sample taken for sequencing was PBMCs or T cells enriched from blood (not recorded which). The receptors stem from a woman in her sixties or seventies who had recovered from COVID-19. Both conserved end residues are part of each CDR3. Fields, in order: D gene, V gene, clone size, J gene, CDR3 DNA, CDR3 protein. The D gene is left open where the match is weak. Part of the rows lack a size; the others show once, few, many or a class for expanded clones.

TRBD1	TRBV7-6	few	TRBJ1-3	TGTGCCAGCAGCACGGGACAGGTAGAAGGAAACACCATATATTTT	CASSTGQVEGNTIYF
TRBD1	TRBV11-3	few	TRBJ1-1	TGTGCCAGCAGCTTGACCGGGCAGGGGGGCACTGAAGCTTTCTTT	CASSLTGQGGTEAFF
.	TRBV19	.	TRBJ1-2	TGTGCCAGTATGAGCAGGAACTATGGCTACACCTTC	CASMSRNYGYTF
.	TRBV6-2/TRBV6-3	.	TRBJ2-3	TGTGCCAGCAGTCGGAATCTAGAAGGCACGCAGTATTTT	CASSRNLEGTQYF
.	TRBV28	few	TRBJ2-1	TGTGCCAGCAGTTTGGGTAGCGGCATCGGAACCTCCTACAATGAGCAGTTCTTC	CASSLGSGIGTSYNEQFF
TRBD2	TRBV9	.	TRBJ2-3	TGTGCCAGCAGCGGTAGACTAGCGGGGGGCCCTTACACAGATACGCAGTATTTT	CASSGRLAGGPYTDTQYF
.	TRBV4-2	.	TRBJ1-4	TGTGCCAGCAGCCAAGGGGGCGCATTGGGAAAACTGTTTTTT	CASSQGGALGKLFF
.	TRBV9	.	TRBJ1-2	TGTGCCAGCAGCACCGGCGGGGGAAGGCTTCATGGCTACACCTTC	CASSTGGGRLHGYTF
.	TRBV5-5	.	TRBJ1-1	TGTGCCAGCAGCTTTGGACTGACTAACACTGAAGCTTTCTTT	CASSFGLTNTEAFF
.	TRBV4-1	.	TRBJ1-2	TGCGCCAGCAGCCGGGAGGAGGTGAGGGGCTACACCTTC	CASSREEVRGYTF
TRBD2	TRBV19	once	TRBJ2-3	TGTGCCAGTAGTCTCTTCCCCTTTGGGGGGGGACGGGCAGATACGCAGTATTTT	CASSLFPFGGGRADTQYF
.	TRBV7-2	.	TRBJ1-5	TGTGCCAGCAGCTTGAGGGCAAATCAGCCCCAGCATTTT	CASSLRANQPQHF
.	TRBV2	.	TRBJ1-1	TGTGCCAGCAGTGCGAGGGGGGGCACTGAAGCTTTCTTT	CASSARGGTEAFF
.	TRBV11-2	.	TRBJ2-2	TGTGCCAGCAGCTTAGTCGACTTACAAAACACCGGGGAGCTGTTTTTT	CASSLVDLQNTGELFF
.	TRBV9	once	TRBJ2-3	TGTGCCAGCACTCTTGGGACACGCACAGATACGCAGTATTTT	CASTLGTRTDTQYF
.	TRBV18	.	TRBJ1-4	TGTGCCAGCTCACGGAACAGACCTGAATCAACTAATGAAAAACTGTTTTTT	CASSRNRPESTNEKLFF
.	TRBV21-1	.	TRBJ1-1	TGTGCCAGCAGCAAAGACAGGGTGGGGACTGAAGCTTTCTTT	CASSKDRVGTEAFF
.	TRBV19	.	TRBJ1-3	TGTGCCAGTAGTCCCAACAGCCTCGGAAACACCATATATTTT	CASSPNSLGNTIYF
TRBD1	TRBV3-1/TRBV3-2	.	TRBJ2-2	TGTGCCAGCAGCCAAGGAGCAGGGACAGGGAACACCGGGGAGCTGTTTTTT	CASSQGAGTGNTGELFF
.	TRBV11-3	.	TRBJ2-3	TGTGCCAGCAGCTTAGACAGCGGTACGCAGTATTTT	CASSLDSGTQYF
.	TRBV29-1	.	TRBJ2-5	TGCAGCGTCTACGTCTCAAAGACCCAGTACTTC	CSVYVSKTQYF
TRBD1	TRBV30	.	TRBJ1-4	TGTGCCTGGGGGAGGACAGGGGAAGATGAAAAACTGTTTTTT	CAWGRTGEDEKLFF
.	TRBV19	.	TRBJ1-1	TGTGCCAGTACTCGGACAGTGAACACTGAAGCTTTCTTT	CASTRTVNTEAFF
.	TRBV7-8	once	TRBJ2-1	TGTGCCAGCAGCCTAGACGGAGACAATGAGCAGTTCTTC	CASSLDGDNEQFF
.	TRBV25-1	.	TRBJ1-4	TGTGCCAGCAGCCCACCTTACATCGAAAAACTGTTTTTT	CASSPPYIEKLFF
.	TRBV5-1	.	TRBJ1-1	TGCGCCAGCAGCTGGGCAGGGGATCCGGGGGGTGAAGCTTTCTTT	CASSWAGDPGGEAFF
.	TRBV28	few	TRBJ1-5	TGTGCCAGCACTCCCGGGGTCCAGCCCCAGCATTTT	CASTPGVQPQHF
TRBD1	TRBV7-6	.	TRBJ2-2	TGTGCCAGCAGCCCCCGCAAGACAGGGCGGTGGACCGGGGAGCTGTTTTTT	CASSPRKTGRWTGELFF
TRBD1	TRBV27	.	TRBJ1-1	TGTGCCAGCAGTTTTAAACAGGGGGGAGGTGAAGCTTTCTTT	CASSFKQGGGEAFF